The entry below gives a single T cell receptor beta chain sequence along with its context. J was trimmed by 1 base and V by 3 bases; bases with no gene match: 3. Germline values: CDR1 LNHDA, CDR2 SQIVND (reference sequence). The CDR3 consists of 15 residues. This specimen comes from a study of T cell changes during pregnancy in multiple sclerosis. TCRdb keeps only in-frame clones here, not all; method: immunoSEQ multiplex PCR. The sample records 65,000 to 90,000 clones, around 90% being singletons. This sequence joins TRBV19 and TRBJ2-5; 9 bases are a match to TRBD1. The TCR comes from a female donor with multiple sclerosis, enrolled in a pregnancy study. This specimen consisted of CD4+ T cells from peripheral blood mononuclear cells, obtained after pregnancy. In DNA form, the CDR3 reads TGTGCCAGTAGTATCCGGGACAGGGTCCAAGAGACCCAGTACTTC. The encoded protein is CASSIRDRVQETQYF.